A single sample gave rise to the 22 T cell receptor beta chains below, sequenced in a study of shared clonotypes between healthy human individuals. Using immunoSEQ multiplex PCR, the repertoire was profiled, and TCRdb retains in-frame clones only, with some absent. The sample records about 2 million clones, approximately 94% being singletons. CD8 cells classed as naive were CD45RO-negative and positively selected for CCR7, excluding terminally differentiated effector memory CD45RA+ cells. Sequenced sample: naive CD8+ T cells sorted from blood. These receptors all stem from a man younger than 30 in good health.

The CDR3 loop is CASRTGNYNEQFF. The CDR3, as DNA: TGTGCCAGCAGGACAGGGAATTACAATGAGCAGTTCTTC. This chain uses TRBV7-9 with TRBJ2-1, with 7 nucleotides matching TRBD1. V trimming: 6 bases; J trimming: 4 bases; junction bases outside the gene matches: 3. The CDR3 loop spans 13 amino acids. Germline CDR1 SEHNR, CDR2 FQNEAQ (reference sequence).

This clone appeared a single time. The chain has TRBV28 and TRBJ1-1; D is possibly TRBD1 (5 bases). The CDR3 extends over 13 amino acids. V lost 7 bases and J 2 bases, leaving 11 bases between the germline ends. Germline V lookup: CDR1 MDHEN, CDR2 SYDVKM. As DNA, the CDR3 is TGTGCCAGCACCGAAGGGGTAAACACTGAAGCTTTCTTT. It yields the protein CASTEGVNTEAFF.

The V call is TRBV5-4, the J call TRBJ2-4; D possibly uses TRBD1 or TRBD2 (5 bases each). The CDR3 covers 15 residues. CDR1 is SGHNT, CDR2 YYREEE, per germline (reference sequence). V lost 4 bases and J 1 base, leaving 12 bases between the germline ends. CDR3 DNA sequence: TGTGCCAGCAGCCAAAGTGGGGGTGCCAAAAACATTCAGTACTTC. Translating gives CASSQSGGAKNIQYF.

The sample holds one count of this clone. The genes are TRBV25-1 and TRBJ1-3; D is unresolved. Germline V gene data show CDR1 as MGHDK and CDR2 as SYGVNS. This CDR3 is 15 amino acids long. V gave up 5 bases and J gave up 0 bases, with 11 bases separating them. This chain's CDR3 is CASSPSLHSGNTIYF. In nucleotides, the CDR3 is TGTGCCAGCAGTCCCTCTCTCCACTCTGGAAACACCATATATTTT.

The chain has TRBV9 and TRBJ2-7; TRBD2 aligns across 9 bases. V lost 8 bases, J lost 1 base, and 7 bases stayed unmatched. The CDR3 consists of 14 residues. CDR1 and CDR2 (germline): SGDLS, YYNGEE. CDR3 DNA: TGTGCCAGTTCGACTAGCGGCGTGTCCTACGAGCAGTACTTC. Translation gives CASSTSGVSYEQYF.

The chain employs TRBV7-6 and TRBJ2-2; D may be TRBD2 (6 bases). The CDR3 loop spans 15 amino acids. Germline V gene lookup returns CDR1 SGHVS and CDR2 FNYEAQ. V was pared by 3 bases and J by 4 bases, with 12 bases between. For the CDR3, the DNA is TGTGCCAGCAGCTTCGGGGGTGCTATCACCGGGGAGCTGTTTTTT. Encoded protein: CASSFGGAITGELFF.

The rearrangement links TRBV10-2 to TRBJ2-7, with a tentative D call TRBD2 (6 bases). Germline CDR1 reads WSHSY; CDR2 reads SAAADI. V was pared by 4 bases and J by 0 bases, with 10 bases between. This CDR3 spans 14 amino acids. CDR3 coding DNA: TGCGCCAGCAGTGCCGGGACTCTCTCCTACGAGCAGTACTTC. Translated, it gives CASSAGTLSYEQYF.

This clone was detected once. This chain uses TRBV13 with TRBJ2-5; 7 positions match TRBD2. This CDR3 contains 13 residues. Germline-derived CDR1 and CDR2 are PRHDT and FYEKMQ (reference sequence). V shed 5 bases, J shed 5 bases, and the junction held 5 bases outside the gene matches. The CDR3 reads CASSPTSMETQYF. The CDR3 coding sequence is TGTGCCAGCAGCCCGACTAGCATGGAGACCCAGTACTTC.

This chain joins TRBV27 and TRBJ2-1; no clear D. The CDR3 contains 16 residues. Germline loops: CDR1 MNHEY, CDR2 SMNVEV (reference sequence). V was cut by 5 bases and J by 4 bases, with 18 bases left in between. The CDR3 nucleotides are TGTGCCAGCAGTCCGCCCCCAGTAATCCGTTACAATGAGCAGTTCTTC. This gives the protein CASSPPPVIRYNEQFF.

This clone was seen once. At one end, the junction sequence differs from germline, possibly due to a read error. CDR3 loop: CASSLEQRPSLEQYF. The CDR3 coding sequence is TGTGCTAGCAGCTTAGAACAGCGACCCTCTCTGGAGCAGTACTTC. The chain recombines TRBV7-7 with TRBJ2-7; D unclear. The V gene's germline CDR1 is SSHAT and CDR2 FNYEAQ (reference sequence). The CDR3 extends over 15 amino acids. Using reference TRBV7-7 and TRBJ2-7 for the parts outside the CDR3, the full variable domain is GAGVSQSPRYKVTKRGQDVTLRCDPISSHATLYWYQQALGQGPEFLTYFNYEAQPDKSGLPSDRFSAERPEGSISTLTIQRTEQRDSAMYRCASSLEQRPSLEQYFGPGTRLTVT.

The chain couples TRBV5-6 to TRBJ1-6; D perhaps matches TRBD1 (5 bases). CDR1 SGHDT and CDR2 YYEEEE come from the germline V gene. The ends were cut back, 0 bases at V and 10 bases at J, with 11 bases in the middle. The CDR3 contains 14 residues. The CDR3, as DNA: TGTGCCAGCAGCTTGGAGAGGGGTTGGTCACCCCTCCACTTT. Amino acids: CASSLERGWSPLHF.

The CDR3 sequence: CASSPHDRVAYEQYF. The DNA for the CDR3 is TGTGCCAGCAGCCCCCATGACAGGGTGGCCTACGAGCAGTACTTC. V usage is TRBV11-3 and J usage is TRBJ2-7, with TRBD1 matching over 7 bases. Germline loops: CDR1 SGHNT, CDR2 YENEEA. This CDR3 comprises 15 residues. The V and J ends lost 5 bases and 2 bases, in that order; junction bases with no gene match: 9.

The V call is TRBV27, the J call TRBJ1-1; D is unclear. Germline CDR1 MNHEY, CDR2 SMNVEV (reference sequence). Trimming pared 0 bases from V and 2 bases from J, leaving 10 bases between. This CDR3 region has 15 residues. The DNA for the CDR3 is TGTGCCAGCAGTTTATCGGGAGCGACAAACACTGAAGCTTTCTTT. Translated: CASSLSGATNTEAFF.

This clone was seen just once. The sample carries other DNA sequences with the same CDR3. The chain uses TRBV6-5 and TRBJ2-1; the D gene is possibly TRBD2 (6 bases). V was trimmed by 0 bases and J by 4 bases, leaving 13 bases between them. This CDR3 has 16 residues. Germline CDR1 MNHEY, CDR2 SVGAGI. The CDR3 region is CASSYSWGVVYNEQFF. CDR3 nucleotide sequence: TGTGCCAGCAGTTACTCCTGGGGGGTGGTATACAATGAGCAGTTCTTC.

This clone was found once. The V and J genes are TRBV27 and TRBJ1-2; D call uncertain. Germline CDR1 and CDR2: MNHEY and SMNVEV (reference sequence). The CDR3 has 16 amino acids. Deletions cut 5 bases from V and 3 bases from J, with 19 bases between. The CDR3 is CASSPAAGEKDYGYTF. The DNA of the CDR3 is TGTGCCAGCAGTCCTGCGGCTGGGGAGAAGGACTATGGCTACACCTTC.

V usage is TRBV30 and J usage is TRBJ2-3; D remains unclear. V shed 2 bases and J shed 1 base, with 10 bases lying between them. Per germline, CDR1 GTSNPN and CDR2 SVGIG (reference sequence). CDR3 size: 14 residues. The DNA of the CDR3 is TGTGCCTGGAGTAGTGAGGCCCGCACAGATACGCAGTATTTT. Translated, it gives CAWSSEARTDTQYF.

The rearrangement uses TRBV11-2 and TRBJ2-5, with 14 bases matching TRBD2. The CDR3 covers 17 residues. V was clipped by 3 bases and J by 5 bases; unmatched bases: 8. CDR1 is SGHAT, CDR2 FQNNGV, per germline. The CDR3 region has the DNA TGTGCCAGCAGCTTTGGACTAGCGGGAGGAGTCTATGAGACCCAGTACTTC. This encodes CASSFGLAGGVYETQYF.

V is TRBV27 and J is TRBJ1-1; D is possibly TRBD1 (6 bases). There are 13 residues in the CDR3. V was clipped by 7 bases and J by 5 bases, with 14 bases between them. In germline, CDR1 is MNHEY, CDR2 SMNVEV (reference sequence). CDR3 DNA sequence: TGTGCCAGCAACTCGGGGGGGCGGACTGAAGCTTTCTTT. Protein: CASNSGGRTEAFF.

The chain recombines TRBV9 with TRBJ2-2; no definite D call. From germline, CDR1 is SGDLS and CDR2 YYNGEE. The CDR3 is 15 residues long. Between the trimmed V and J ends, which lost 1 base and 1 base, there was a span of 8 bases. The CDR3 region is CASSVKHRNTGELFF. The DNA of the CDR3 is TGTGCCAGCAGCGTAAAGCATCGGAACACCGGGGAGCTGTTTTTT.

This chain uses TRBV30 with TRBJ1-1; tentatively, D is TRBD1 (5 bases). V dropped 3 bases and J dropped 8 bases, with 13 bases sitting between them. The length of the CDR3 is 12 residues. The V gene's germline CDR1 is GTSNPN and CDR2 SVGIG (reference sequence). In DNA form, the CDR3 reads TGTGCCTGGAGGGGTCTGGGGCTCGAAGCTTTCTTT. The encoded protein is CAWRGLGLEAFF. Based on the CDR3 plus reference TRBV30 and TRBJ1-1, the full variable domain is SQTIHQWPATLVQPVGSPLSLECTVEGTSNPNLYWYRQAAGRGLQLLFYSVGIGQISSEVPQNLSASRPQDRQFILSSKKLLLSDSGFYLCAWRGLGLEAFFGQGTRLTVV.

This clone was counted once. V and J are TRBV10-3 and TRBJ2-7, with D maybe TRBD1 (5 bases). V was shortened by 2 bases and J by 5 bases, with 13 bases between the two germline ends. The germline V gene encodes CDR1 ENHRY and CDR2 SYGVKD. This CDR3 is 14 amino acids long. CDR3 sequence (DNA): TGTGCCATCAGTGAGATCAGGGAAGGCGACGAGCAGTACTTC. It codes for CAISEIREGDEQYF.

The chain links TRBV29-1 to TRBJ2-7, with 10 bases that match TRBD1. V lost 8 bases to trimming and J lost 2 bases; unmatched junction nucleotides: 6. Germline V gene sequence: CDR1 SQVTM, CDR2 ANQGSEA. The CDR3 runs 13 residues. The CDR3 loop is CSFGQGETYEQYF. CDR3 sequence (DNA): TGCAGCTTCGGACAGGGGGAAACCTACGAGCAGTACTTC.